This T cell receptor (beta chain) stems from a study of radiotherapy plus CTLA-4 blockade in lung cancer. In the study overall: Objective responses were documented in around 19% of patients, with disease control in approximately 31%.

Only in-frame clones appear in the TCRdb table, and some are missing; sequencing was by immunoSEQ multiplex PCR. This sample has about 31,000 clones, with 60% to 80% found just once. This CDR3 has 15 amino acids. The germline CDR1 and CDR2 sequences are LNHDA and SQIVND (reference sequence). V lost 8 bases, J lost 3 bases, and 10 bases stayed unmatched. In regard to this clone: The target antigen is unknown.

Study results and caveats: Blood-borne expansion of tumor-derived TCR clones followed radiotherapy plus ipilimumab.

This TCR was sampled from a human donor with non-small cell lung cancer whose response to radiotherapy plus ipilimumab could not be evaluated. Source: peripheral blood, taken from a patient treated with radiotherapy plus ipilimumab. V is TRBV19 and J is TRBJ1-5; TRBD1 matches at 7 bases. CDR3 coding DNA: TGTGCCAGTCGCTCCGGGACAGAGTTCAATCAGCCCCAGCATTTT. Translation gives CASRSGTEFNQPQHF. Full variable domain (outside the CDR3, taken from reference TRBV19 and TRBJ1-5): DGGITQSPKYLFRKEGQNVTLSCEQNLNHDAMYWYRQDPGQGLRLIYYSQIVNDFQKGDIAEGYSVSREKKESFPLTVTSAQKNPTAFYLCASRSGTEFNQPQHFGDGTRLSIL.